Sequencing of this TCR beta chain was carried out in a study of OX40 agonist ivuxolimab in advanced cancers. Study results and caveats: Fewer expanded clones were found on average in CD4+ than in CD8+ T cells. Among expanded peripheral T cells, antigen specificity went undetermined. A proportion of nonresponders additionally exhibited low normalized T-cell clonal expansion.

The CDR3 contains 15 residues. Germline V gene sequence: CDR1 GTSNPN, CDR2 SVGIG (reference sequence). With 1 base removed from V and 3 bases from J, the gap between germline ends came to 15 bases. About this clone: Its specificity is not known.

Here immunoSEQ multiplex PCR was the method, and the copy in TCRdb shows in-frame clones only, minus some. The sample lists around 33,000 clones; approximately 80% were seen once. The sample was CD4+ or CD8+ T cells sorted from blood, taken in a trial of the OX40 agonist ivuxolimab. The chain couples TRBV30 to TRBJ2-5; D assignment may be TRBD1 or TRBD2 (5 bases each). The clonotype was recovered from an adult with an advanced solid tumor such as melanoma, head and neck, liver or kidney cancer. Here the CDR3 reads CAWSAGLGVEETQYF. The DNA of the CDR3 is TGTGCCTGGAGTGCTGGACTGGGGGTCGAAGAGACCCAGTACTTC.